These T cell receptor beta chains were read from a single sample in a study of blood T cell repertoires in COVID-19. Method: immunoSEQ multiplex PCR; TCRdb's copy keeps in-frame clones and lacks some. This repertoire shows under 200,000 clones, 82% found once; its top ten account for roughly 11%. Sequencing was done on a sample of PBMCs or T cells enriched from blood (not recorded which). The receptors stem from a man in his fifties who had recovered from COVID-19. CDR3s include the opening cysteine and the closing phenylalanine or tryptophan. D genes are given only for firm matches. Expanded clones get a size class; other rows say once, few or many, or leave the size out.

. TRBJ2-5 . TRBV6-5 CASQGWQETQYF TGTGCCAGCCAGGGGTGGCAAGAGACCCAGTACTTC
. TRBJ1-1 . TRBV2 CASSKGGEAEAFF TGTGCCAGCAGTAAAGGGGGAGAGGCTGAAGCTTTCTTT
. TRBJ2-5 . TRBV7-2 CASSLMSRETQYF TGTGCCAGCAGCTTAATGTCGCGAGAGACCCAGTACTTC
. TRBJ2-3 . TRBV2 CASSGGLSTDTQYF TGTGCCAGCAGTGGGGGGCTTAGCACAGATACGCAGTATTTT
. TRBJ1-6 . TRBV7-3 CASSLTVTGSPLHF TGTGCCAGCAGCTTAACTGTGACAGGCTCACCCCTCCACTTT
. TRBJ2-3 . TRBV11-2 CASSLAVTDTQYF TGTGCCAGCAGCTTAGCCGTCACAGATACGCAGTATTTT
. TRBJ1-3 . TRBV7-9 CASSLAKWALSGNTIYF TGTGCCAGCAGCTTAGCGAAATGGGCCCTCTCTGGAAACACCATATATTTT
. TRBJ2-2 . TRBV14 CASSQYLGRSYSGELFF TGTGCCAGCAGCCAATACTTGGGGCGCAGTTATTCCGGGGAGCTGTTTTTT
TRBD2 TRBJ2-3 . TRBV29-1 CSVRTSGAWEDTQYF TGCAGCGTTAGGACTAGCGGGGCTTGGGAAGATACGCAGTATTTT
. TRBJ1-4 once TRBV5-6 CASSVGVIRVDEKLFF TGTGCCAGCAGCGTCGGCGTCATCAGGGTGGACGAAAAACTGTTTTTT
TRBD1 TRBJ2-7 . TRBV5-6 CASSLVGTGGVGVREQYF TGTGCCAGCAGCTTGGTCGGGACAGGGGGTGTAGGGGTTCGCGAGCAGTACTTC
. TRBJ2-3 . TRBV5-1 CASSLRGSADTQYF TGCGCCAGCAGCTTGCGGGGAAGTGCAGATACGCAGTATTTT
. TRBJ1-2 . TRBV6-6 CASSASEGVNGYTF TGTGCCAGCAGTGCCTCGGAGGGCGTCAATGGCTACACCTTC
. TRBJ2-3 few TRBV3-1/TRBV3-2 CASSFRTPGGRDTQYF TGTGCCAGCAGCTTCCGTACCCCAGGGGGGCGAGATACGCAGTATTTT
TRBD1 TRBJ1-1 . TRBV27 CASSSSQGAKPEAFF TGTGCCAGCAGTTCCTCACAGGGGGCGAAACCTGAAGCTTTCTTT
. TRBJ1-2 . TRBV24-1 CATSDLRGGNYGYTF TGTGCCACCAGTGATTTGCGAGGGGGTAACTATGGCTACACCTTC
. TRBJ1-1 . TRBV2 CASSGTLNTEAFF TGTGCCAGCAGCGGGACACTGAACACTGAAGCTTTCTTT
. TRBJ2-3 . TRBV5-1 CASSETPGDTQYF TGCGCCAGCAGCGAAACTCCAGGGGATACGCAGTATTTT
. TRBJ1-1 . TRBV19 CASSPDTRNTEAFF TGTGCCAGTAGTCCAGACACCCGGAACACTGAAGCTTTCTTT
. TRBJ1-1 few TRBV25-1 CASSGTGRNTEAFF TGTGCCAGCAGTGGAACAGGGAGGAACACTGAAGCTTTCTTT
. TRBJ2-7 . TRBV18 CASSPTALAYEQYF TGTGCCAGCTCACCGACAGCCCTCGCCTACGAGCAGTACTTC
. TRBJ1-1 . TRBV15 CATSRAAGSDTEAFF TGTGCCACCAGCAGAGCAGCCGGGTCGGACACTGAAGCTTTCTTT
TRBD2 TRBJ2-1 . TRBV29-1 CSVESLAGDRNEQFF TGCAGCGTTGAATCCCTAGCGGGAGATAGAAATGAGCAGTTCTTC
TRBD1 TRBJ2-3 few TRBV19 CASSRLGQGTDTQYF TGTGCCAGTAGTAGGCTCGGACAGGGGACAGATACGCAGTATTTT
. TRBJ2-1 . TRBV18 CASSPPASGNEQFF TGTGCCAGCTCACCACCGGCCAGCGGCAATGAGCAGTTCTTC
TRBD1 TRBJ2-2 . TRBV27 CASSPTGTGGTGELFF TGTGCCAGCAGTCCCACCGGGACAGGGGGCACCGGGGAGCTGTTTTTT
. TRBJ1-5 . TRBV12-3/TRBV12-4 CASSLAGGPQHF TGTGCCAGCAGTTTAGCGGGGGGGCCCCAGCATTTT
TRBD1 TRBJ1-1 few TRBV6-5 CASRGTANTEAFF TGTGCCAGCAGGGGGACAGCTAACACTGAAGCTTTCTTT
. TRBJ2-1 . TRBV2 CASSDRDIHEQFF TGTGCCAGCAGTGATAGGGACATCCATGAGCAGTTCTTC
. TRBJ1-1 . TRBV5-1 CASSLWPDTYF TGCGCCAGCAGCTTGTGGCCAGACACCTATTTT
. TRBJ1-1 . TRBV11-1 CASSFSTAANTEAFF TGTGCCAGCAGCTTCTCTACAGCAGCGAACACTGAAGCTTTCTTT
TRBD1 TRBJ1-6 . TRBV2 CASSEVWTGVGFSPLHF TGTGCCAGCAGTGAAGTCTGGACAGGGGTCGGGTTTTCACCCCTCCACTTT
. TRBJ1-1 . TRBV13 CASSKQGTEAFF TGTGCCAGCAGTAAACAGGGAACTGAAGCTTTCTTT
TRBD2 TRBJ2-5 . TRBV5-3 CARSPTSGGAGKETQYF TGTGCCAGAAGCCCGACTAGCGGGGGGGCTGGGAAAGAGACCCAGTACTTC
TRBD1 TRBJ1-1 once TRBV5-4 CASSPAQGTEAFF TGTGCCAGCAGCCCCGCACAGGGGACTGAAGCTTTCTTT
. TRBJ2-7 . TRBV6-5 CASSSETYEQYF TGTGCCAGCAGTAGCGAGACCTACGAGCAGTACTTC
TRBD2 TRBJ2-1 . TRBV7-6 CASSSRLAGVALEQFF TGTGCCAGCAGCTCTAGACTAGCGGGAGTTGCGCTTGAGCAGTTCTTC
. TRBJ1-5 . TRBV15 CATSRDGNQPQHF TGTGCCACCAGCAGAGACGGCAATCAGCCCCAGCATTTT
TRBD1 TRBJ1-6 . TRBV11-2 CASSHGQGASSPLHF TGTGCCAGCAGCCATGGACAGGGGGCAAGTTCACCCCTCCACTTT
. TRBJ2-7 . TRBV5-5 CASSLRDTPYEQYF TGTGCCAGCAGCTTGCGGGACACCCCCTACGAGCAGTACTTC
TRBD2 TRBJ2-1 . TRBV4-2 CASSGPGGYNEQFF TGTGCCAGCAGCGGCCCGGGAGGGTACAATGAGCAGTTCTTC
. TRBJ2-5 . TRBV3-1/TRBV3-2 CASSPDPRGETQYF TGTGCCAGCAGCCCCGACCCAAGGGGAGAGACCCAGTACTTC
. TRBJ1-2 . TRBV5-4 CASSPPTGNGYTF TGTGCCAGCAGCCCCCCGACCGGGAATGGCTACACCTTC
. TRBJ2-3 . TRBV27 CASSLSFGGDTQYF TGTGCCAGCAGTTTATCGTTCGGTGGAGATACGCAGTATTTT
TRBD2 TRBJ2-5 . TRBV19 CASSGGALETQYF TGTGCCAGTAGCGGGGGGGCCCTGGAGACCCAGTACTTC
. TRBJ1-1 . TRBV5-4 CASSVELDTEAFF TGTGCCAGCAGCGTAGAGTTGGACACTGAAGCTTTCTTT
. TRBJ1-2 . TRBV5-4 CASSLDWSGSYTF TGTGCCAGCAGCTTGGATTGGTCGGGAAGCTACACCTTC
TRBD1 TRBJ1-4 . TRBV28 CATRQGAVEKLFF TGTGCCACCCGACAGGGGGCGGTTGAAAAACTGTTTTTT